These T cell receptor beta chains were read from a single sample in a study of blood T cells in healthy people across ages. TCRdb called the 5' RACE reads again in MiXCR, with one record for every CDR3 protein. The table lists roughly 1,100,000 distinct CDR3 sequences, around 27% of them singletons. The same specimen was also included in a second study, on T cells of mothers and their children.

Sequenced sample: blood. The receptors shown here come from a girl aged 2 to 10 in good health. Both conserved end residues are part of each CDR3. The order of the fields is J gene, clone size, V gene, D gene, CDR3 DNA, CDR3 protein. D genes are given only for firm matches. Some rows have no size entry. The others give once, few or many, or a class for an expanded clone.

>TRBJ1-4|many|TRBV7-9|TRBD1
TGTGCCAGCAGCTTAGGGACAGGGAATGAAAAACTGTTTTTT
CASSLGTGNEKLFF
>TRBJ2-5|few|TRBV7-2|TRBD1
TGTGCCAGCAGCCTGACAGGGGGCCTCCAAGAGACCCAGTACTTC
CASSLTGGLQETQYF
>TRBJ2-5|few|TRBV29-1|.
TGCAGCGTTGATGCTGCGGTACAAGAGACCCAGTACTTC
CSVDAAVQETQYF
>TRBJ2-1|.|TRBV5-1|.
TGCGCCAGCAGCTTGCCCGCCGGAGAAGAATCAAATGAGCAGTTCTTC
CASSLPAGEESNEQFF
>TRBJ2-1|few|TRBV5-1|.
TGCGCCGGATCCCCCCGGGGGAACAACAATGAGCAGTTCTTC
CAGSPRGNNNEQFF
>TRBJ2-7|few|TRBV20-1|.
TGCAGTGCTCCTGGACACCACGAGCAGTACTTC
CSAPGHHEQYF
>TRBJ1-4|.|TRBV5-5|.
TGTGCCAGCAGCTCCACGGGACGGAATGAAAAACTGTTTTTT
CASSSTGRNEKLFF
>TRBJ2-7|.|TRBV2|.
TGTGCCAGCAAAGGTTATATCTCCTACGAGCAGTACTTC
CASKGYISYEQYF
>TRBJ2-1|.|TRBV6-1|TRBD1
TGTGCCGGAACAGGGGGTTCCTACAATGAGCAGTTCTTC
CAGTGGSYNEQFF
>TRBJ1-1|many|TRBV7-6|.
TGTGCCAGCAGCGAAAGCGGCATGAACACTGAAGCTTTCTTT
CASSESGMNTEAFF
>TRBJ2-1|.|TRBV7-9|.
TGTGCCAGCAGCCCAAGGGGCCCCCTCTACAATGAGCAGTTCTTC
CASSPRGPLYNEQFF
>TRBJ1-1|.|TRBV6-5|.
TGTGCCAGCAGTTACTCTTCCTGGTCGATGGCGGCGAACACTGAAGCTTTCTTT
CASSYSSWSMAANTEAFF
>TRBJ1-2|.|TRBV29-1|.
TGCAGCGCTCGCGGGGCGAGCTACACCTTC
CSARGASYTF
>TRBJ2-1|few|TRBV12-3/TRBV12-4|TRBD1
TGTGCCAGCAGTCCCGGACAGGTCGATGAGCAGTTCTTC
CASSPGQVDEQFF
>TRBJ2-7|.|TRBV29-1|.
TGCAGCGTTCAGGGCGACTACGAGCAGTACTTC
CSVQGDYEQYF
>TRBJ1-1|.|TRBV20-1|TRBD1
TGCAGTGCTAGACACGTGACAGGGGACACTGAAGCTTTCTTT
CSARHVTGDTEAFF
>TRBJ2-2|few|TRBV28|.
TGTGCCAGCAGGAGAGACGGCCACGGGGAGCTGTTTTTT
CASRRDGHGELFF
>TRBJ2-1|once|TRBV15|.
TGTGCCACCAGCAGAGACGGCAATGAGCAGTTCTTC
CATSRDGNEQFF
>TRBJ2-5|few|TRBV28|.
TGTGCCAGCACTTCCCCAGGGTCATTCGAAGAGCAGTACTTC
CASTSPGSFEEQYF
>TRBJ2-7|.|TRBV10-3|.
TGTGCCATCAGTCCAGGGGACGGGCAGTACTTC
CAISPGDGQYF
>TRBJ2-1|.|TRBV6-5|TRBD1
TGTGCCAACTCCGGGACAGAAACAAATGAGCAGTTCTTC
CANSGTETNEQFF
>TRBJ2-7|few|TRBV6-5|.
TGTGCCAGCAGTTACGGGACGGCAAGCTACGAGCAGTACTTC
CASSYGTASYEQYF
>TRBJ2-7|few|TRBV7-6|TRBD2
TGTGCCAGCAGCTTAGTGGGTAGGACTAGCGGGGGGCACGAGCAGTACTTC
CASSLVGRTSGGHEQYF
>TRBJ2-4|few|TRBV25-1|.
TGTGCCAGCAGTTCCCTTAACGCACCGGGAGCCAAAAACATTCAGTACTTC
CASSSLNAPGAKNIQYF
>TRBJ1-2|.|TRBV12-3/TRBV12-4|.
TGTGCCAGCAGTTTGTTCGGCCCAAGGGACTATGGCTACACCTTC
CASSLFGPRDYGYTF
>TRBJ1-1|few|TRBV15|.
TGTGCCACCAGCCGCGAGTCCCCGAACACTGAAGCTTTCTTT
CATSRESPNTEAFF
>TRBJ1-2|.|TRBV7-9|.
TGTGCCAGCAGCCCCTTCCGGGGGGCGCAGGGCTACACCTTC
CASSPFRGAQGYTF
>TRBJ2-6|.|TRBV15|.
TGTGCCACCAGCAGAGGGGACCCCTCTGGGGCCAACGTCCTGACTTTC
CATSRGDPSGANVLTF
>TRBJ2-5|few|TRBV20-1|.
TGCAGTGCTAGCTTGGGTTTTCCGGAGACCCAGTACTTC
CSASLGFPETQYF
>TRBJ1-2|.|TRBV25-1|.
TGTGCCAGCAGTGACGACCGGGCACGTTTTACTAACTATGGCTACACCTTC
CASSDDRARFTNYGYTF
>TRBJ2-7|.|TRBV5-1|.
TGCGCCAGCAGCTTGGGAGCGTCCAGCTCCTCCTACGAGCAGTACTTC
CASSLGASSSSYEQYF
>TRBJ2-3|.|TRBV6-5|TRBD2
TGTGCCAGCAGTTGGGTTACTAGCGGGGGTATTTCTTCCACAGATACGCAGTATTTT
CASSWVTSGGISSTDTQYF
>TRBJ2-4|.|TRBV6-5|.
TGTGCCAGCAGTTACTCGAGTATCTATCAGGAGGAAGCCAAAAACATTCAGTACTTC
CASSYSSIYQEEAKNIQYF
>TRBJ2-1|.|TRBV7-2|TRBD2
TGTGCCAGCAGCCTGATGTGGACTAGGACCAATGAGCAGTTCTTC
CASSLMWTRTNEQFF
>TRBJ1-4|once|TRBV7-9|.
TGTGCCAGCAGCTTAGAAGTACCCCGATCTGAAAAACTGTTTTTT
CASSLEVPRSEKLFF
>TRBJ1-4|few|TRBV7-9|.
TGTGCCAGCAGCTTGCCCCGGGGGGAACGTGAAAAACTGTTTTTT
CASSLPRGEREKLFF
>TRBJ2-1|few|TRBV10-3|.
TGTGCCACCGACCCAAGTGGGCTTCCCGGTGAGCAGTTCTTC
CATDPSGLPGEQFF
>TRBJ1-4|few|TRBV12-3/TRBV12-4|.
TGTGCCAGCAGTGCCCCCCTCTCCAGTAGACTGTTTTTT
CASSAPLSSRLFF
>TRBJ1-1|.|TRBV15|.
TGTGCCACCAGCAGAGATGAGGCGAAGGGGACTGAAGCTTTCTTT
CATSRDEAKGTEAFF
>TRBJ2-7|few|TRBV7-3|.
TGTGCCAGCAGCTTCACAGGGAAAAGCTACGAGCAGTACTTC
CASSFTGKSYEQYF